These 24 T cell receptor beta chains share one sample of origin, sequenced in a study of immune heterogeneity within non-small cell lung tumors. Bulk tumor genomic DNA was the template, and each sample received 550 to 650 ng. Spaced far apart, several biopsies were taken from each primary tumor during surgery. Untreated, newly diagnosed non-small cell lung cancer patients underwent curative surgery. The TCR beta CDR3 region was amplified by multiplex PCR employing 32 V and 13 J primers. TCRdb redid the calling of the multiplex PCR reads with MiXCR, one entry per CDR3 protein. The sample lists 10,000 or so distinct CDR3 sequences; about 31% were seen once. Sequencing input: lung tumor tissue. The receptors here all came from a woman aged 50 to 60 with non-small cell lung cancer.

This clonotype was observed many times. The chain is built from TRBV20-1 and TRBJ1-5, with D perhaps TRBD1 (6 bases). This CDR3 has 14 amino acids. In germline, CDR1 is DFQATT, CDR2 SNEGSKA (reference sequence). V shed 5 bases and J shed 0 bases, with 11 bases lying between them. The DNA for the CDR3 is TGCAGTGCTGCCAGGACAGATAGCAATCAGCCCCAGCATTTT. Encoded protein: CSAARTDSNQPQHF.

This clonotype was recorded once. A read error may account for a junction end that differs from germline. V and J are TRBV7-7 and TRBJ2-3; no definite D call. This CDR3 has 13 amino acids. Germline-derived CDR1 and CDR2 are SSHAT and FNYEAQ (reference sequence). The CDR3 spells CASSHSRTDTQYF. The CDR3 DNA sequence: TGTGCTAGCAGCCACTCCCGCACAGATACGCAGTATTTT.

The chain is built from TRBV6-2 or TRBV6-3 and TRBJ2-3; D is unresolved. Trimming left V 5 bases short and J 4 bases short, with 13 bases between. The CDR3 runs to 14 residues. The germline CDR1 and CDR2 sequences are MNHEY and SVGEGT. The CDR3 nucleotides read TGTGCCAGCAGTGTATCTGACCAGCCAGATACGCAGTATTTT. It yields the protein CASSVSDQPDTQYF.

This clonotype showed up just a few times. J is TRBJ2-3 and V is TRBV28, with a possible D match to TRBD2 (6 bases). Per germline, CDR1 MDHEN and CDR2 SYDVKM. Trimming cost V 4 bases and J 4 bases, with 6 bases left between them. The CDR3 length is 12 residues. The CDR3 region has the DNA TGTGCCAGCAGTTCGGGGGCAGATACGCAGTATTTT. It yields the protein CASSSGADTQYF.

The table lists this clonotype with a few counts. The chain combines TRBV6-1 with TRBJ2-5; no definite D call. V lost 7 bases and J lost 1, with 10 bases in between. CDR1 and CDR2 (germline): MNHNS, SASEGT. There are 13 residues in the CDR3. CDR3 loop: CASKLDSQETQYF. The CDR3 coding sequence is TGTGCCAGCAAGCTAGATTCCCAAGAGACCCAGTACTTC.

For this clonotype: This clone may be a read error of a much larger clone one base away. The chain uses TRBV7-8 and TRBJ1-5, with unresolved D. The germline gives CDR1 SGHVS, CDR2 FQNEAQ. CDR3 length: 16 amino acids. CDR3 bases: TGTGTCAGCAGCTTACGGGGTGTAAGGGCCAATCAGCCCCAGCATTTT. Its translation is CVSSLRGVRANQPQHF.

This clonotype was found many times. This rearrangement joins TRBV11-1 to TRBJ2-1; no clear D. Looked up from germline, CDR1 is SGHAT and CDR2 is FQDESV (reference sequence). The V and J ends lost 2 bases and 10 bases respectively, with 12 bases between them. The CDR3 loop spans 13 amino acids. The CDR3 region is CASSLSHLGEQFF. CDR3 nucleotides: TGTGCCAGCAGCTTAAGTCATCTGGGGGAGCAGTTCTTC. The whole variable domain, filled in from reference TRBV11-1 and TRBJ2-1, reads EAEVAQSPRYKITEKSQAVAFWCDPISGHATLYWYRQILGQGPELLVQFQDESVVDDSQLPKDRFSAERLKGVDSTLKIQPAELGDSAMYLCASSLSHLGEQFFGPGTRLTVL.

This clonotype was counted ten times or more. The chain recombines TRBV6-5 with TRBJ1-5; D is ambiguous. Trimming took 0 bases from V and 5 from J, leaving 5 bases between them. CDR1 and CDR2 from the germline V gene are MNHEY and SVGAGI. This CDR3 comprises 13 residues. The CDR3 reads CASSYSVDQPQHF. CDR3 nucleotide sequence: TGTGCCAGCAGTTACTCGGTGGATCAGCCCCAGCATTTT.

The rearrangement links TRBV9 to TRBJ2-7; D might be TRBD2 (5 bases). The germline gives CDR1 SGDLS, CDR2 YYNGEE. Trimming shortened V by 0 bases and J by 3 bases, and 16 bases separated the two germline ends. The CDR3 consists of 16 residues. CDR3 loop: CASSVAGSEPHYEQYF. The CDR3 DNA follows: TGTGCCAGCAGCGTAGCGGGGAGCGAACCCCACTACGAGCAGTACTTC.

About this clonotype itself: Since a much larger clone is just one base distant, this may be a read error. The CDR3 loop is CARTRGLAWDEQFF. The DNA of the CDR3 is TGCGCCAGAACGCGGGGACTAGCGTGGGATGAGCAGTTCTTC. The J gene is TRBJ2-1, the V gene TRBV5-1; 10 bases are a match to TRBD2. Germline loops: CDR1 SGHRS, CDR2 YFSETQ. Trimming took 8 bases from V and 8 from J; bases not matched to a gene: 10. The CDR3 spans 14 residues.

This clonotype was counted ten times or more. This rearrangement joins TRBV5-1 to TRBJ1-6; a possible D gene is TRBD1 (5 bases). CDR3 length: 15 residues. The germline V gene encodes CDR1 SGHRS and CDR2 YFSETQ. V shed 0 bases and J shed 7 bases, with 11 bases lying between them. This chain's CDR3 is CASSLAGGDNSPLHF. CDR3 sequence (DNA): TGCGCCAGCAGCTTGGCGGGGGGGGACAATTCACCCCTCCACTTT.

This clonotype came up a few times. This chain links TRBV20-1 with TRBJ1-2; tentatively, D is TRBD1 (6 bases). Germline V lookup: CDR1 DFQATT, CDR2 SNEGSKA (reference sequence). The CDR3 is 12 amino acids. Trimming took off 3 bases at V and 5 bases at J, with 10 bases between the two ends. CDR3 region: CSASSTGYGYTF. The CDR3 nucleotides are TGCAGTGCTAGTTCTACAGGGTATGGCTACACCTTC.

Concerning this clonotype itself: This clone may be a read error of a much larger clone one base away. The CDR3 spells CASILGQVNTGELFF. In nucleotides, the CDR3 is TGCGCCAGCATCTTGGGACAGGTCAACACCGGGGAGCTGTTTTTT. The chain couples TRBV5-1 to TRBJ2-2; 8 bases are a match to TRBD1. This CDR3 is 15 amino acids long. Looked up from germline, CDR1 is SGHRS and CDR2 is YFSETQ.

V and J are TRBV28 and TRBJ2-3; TRBD2 matches 7 bases. CDR3 length: 16 residues. The V gene end was trimmed by 5 bases and the J gene end by 1 base; junction bases not matched to a gene: 9. The germline gives CDR1 MDHEN, CDR2 SYDVKM. The CDR3, as DNA: TGTGCCAGCAGTGAGTGGACTAGAGACGGCACAGATACGCAGTATTTT. Translating gives CASSEWTRDGTDTQYF.

This chain joins TRBV19 and TRBJ2-3, with 9 bases fitting TRBD2. CDR1 LNHDA and CDR2 SQIVND come from the germline V gene (reference sequence). Trimming took 5 bases from V and 0 from J; bases not matched to a gene: 6. The CDR3 is 16 residues long. CDR3 residues: CASSPRLAASTDTQYF. CDR3 DNA: TGTGCCAGTAGTCCTAGACTAGCGGCTAGCACAGATACGCAGTATTTT.

The chain links TRBV2 to TRBJ2-2; 9 nucleotides match TRBD1. Germline CDR1 SNHLY, CDR2 FYNNEI. This CDR3 comprises 15 residues. V lost 8 bases, J lost 5 bases, and 9 bases stayed unmatched. This CDR3 is CASGVPGQGTGELFF. Written as DNA, the CDR3 is TGTGCCAGCGGAGTCCCGGGACAGGGAACCGGGGAGCTGTTTTTT.

This clonotype has only a few counts. The chain recombines TRBV28 with TRBJ1-5, with TRBD1 as a possible D gene (6 bases). The germline V gene encodes CDR1 MDHEN and CDR2 SYDVKM. This CDR3 comprises 17 residues. V lost 3 bases and J 4 bases, leaving 19 bases between the germline ends. CDR3: CASSFPPQGRCNQPQHF. The CDR3 coding sequence is TGTGCCAGCAGTTTCCCCCCTCAGGGGAGGTGTAATCAGCCCCAGCATTTT. The full variable domain, its missing parts supplied by reference TRBV28 and TRBJ1-5, is DVKVTQSSRYLVKRTGEKVFLECVQDMDHENMFWYRQDPGLGLRLIYFSYDVKMKEKGDIPEGYSVSREKKERFSLILESASTNQTSMYLCASSFPPQGRCNQPQHFGDGTRLSIL.

This chain joins TRBV11-2 and TRBJ1-6, with 7 bases that match TRBD1. This CDR3 is 17 amino acids long. With V trimmed by 4 bases and J by 7 bases, 13 bases remained unmatched. Germline CDR1 is SGHAT and CDR2 is FQNNGV. CDR3 loop: CASSSYPEQGWNSPLHF. For the CDR3, the DNA is TGTGCCAGCAGCTCTTACCCTGAACAGGGGTGGAATTCACCCCTCCACTTT. The entire variable domain, with the rest obtained from reference TRBV11-2 and TRBJ1-6, is as follows: EAGVAQSPRYKIIEKRQSVAFWCNPISGHATLYWYQQILGQGPKLLIQFQNNGVVDDSQLPKDRFSAERLKGVDSTLKIQPAKLEDSAVYLCASSSYPEQGWNSPLHFGNGTRLTVT.

The rearrangement joins TRBV28 to TRBJ2-1, with TRBD1 identical over 12 bases. The CDR3 is made up of 17 amino acids. Germline CDR1 reads MDHEN; CDR2 reads SYDVKM. After removal of 0 bases from V and 8 bases from J, the junction contained 8 bases not matched to a gene. This CDR3 reads CASSLWGQGAFVDEQFF. In DNA, the CDR3 is TGTGCCAGCAGTTTATGGGGACAGGGGGCATTTGTAGATGAGCAGTTCTTC.

This clonotype is medium-sized within its sample. This sequence joins TRBV6-1 and TRBJ2-7; D is ambiguous. CDR3 length: 14 residues. V dropped 6 bases and J dropped 4 bases, with 16 bases sitting between them. Germline loops: CDR1 MNHNS, CDR2 SASEGT. CDR3 region: CASSPTSAVYEQYF. The CDR3 DNA is TGTGCCAGCAGCCCCACCTCGGCCGTTTACGAGCAGTACTTC.

Regarding this clonotype: A much larger clone lies one base from this, so it may be a read error. The chain carries TRBV6-1 and TRBJ2-2; D possibly corresponds to TRBD2 (5 bases). The CDR3 runs to 12 residues. Per the germline V gene, CDR1 is MNHNS and CDR2 is SASEGT. The CDR3 sequence: CATNGNTVELFF. In DNA, the CDR3 is TGTGCCACTAACGGGAACACCGTGGAGCTGTTTTTT.

The V and J genes are TRBV20-1 and TRBJ1-2; D might be TRBD1 (5 bases). Germline V gene sequence: CDR1 DFQATT, CDR2 SNEGSKA (reference sequence). V lost 3 bases and J 2 bases, leaving 10 bases between the germline ends. There are 13 residues in the CDR3. The CDR3 region is CSARKAGNYGYTF. Here the CDR3 DNA reads TGCAGTGCTAGGAAGGCAGGGAACTATGGCTACACCTTC.

To note about this clonotype: It may be a read error: a sequence one base away is much more abundant. The V and J genes are TRBV29-1 and TRBJ2-7; no firm D call. The V gene's germline CDR1 is SQVTM and CDR2 ANQGSEA. Trimming took 4 bases from V and 1 from J, leaving 11 bases between them. The CDR3 runs 13 residues. The CDR3 region is CSVVRQNSYEQYF. DNA of the CDR3: TGCAGCGTTGTGCGGCAGAATTCCTACGAGCAGTACTTC.

This clonotype showed up many times. This chain joins TRBV11-1 and TRBJ2-4, with D unresolved. The germline V and J ends were trimmed by 1 base and 3 bases, with 10 bases remaining between them. Per the germline V gene, CDR1 is SGHAT and CDR2 is FQDESV (reference sequence). The length of the CDR3 is 15 residues. The CDR3 nucleotides read TGTGCCAGCAGCTTAGGGACGGTAGGCAAAAACATTCAGTACTTC. This encodes CASSLGTVGKNIQYF.